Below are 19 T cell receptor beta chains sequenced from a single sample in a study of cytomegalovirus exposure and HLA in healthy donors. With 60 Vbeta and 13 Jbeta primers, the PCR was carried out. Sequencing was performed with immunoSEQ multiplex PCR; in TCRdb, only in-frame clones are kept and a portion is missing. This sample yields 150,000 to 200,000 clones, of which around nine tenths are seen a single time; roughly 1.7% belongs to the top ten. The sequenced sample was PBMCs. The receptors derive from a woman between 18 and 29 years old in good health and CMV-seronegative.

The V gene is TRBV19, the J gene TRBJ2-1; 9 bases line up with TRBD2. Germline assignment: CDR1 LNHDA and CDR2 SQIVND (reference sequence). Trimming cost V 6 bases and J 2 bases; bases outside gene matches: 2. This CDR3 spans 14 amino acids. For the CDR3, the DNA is TGTGCCAGTAGGACTAGCGGAGCCTACAATGAGCAGTTCTTC. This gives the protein CASRTSGAYNEQFF.

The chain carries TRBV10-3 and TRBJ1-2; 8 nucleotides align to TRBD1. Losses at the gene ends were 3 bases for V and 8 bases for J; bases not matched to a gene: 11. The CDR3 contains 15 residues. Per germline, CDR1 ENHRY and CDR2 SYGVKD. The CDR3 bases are TGTGCCATCAGTGATTATAGGGGGACAGGTGACGGCTACACCTTC. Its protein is CAISDYRGTGDGYTF.

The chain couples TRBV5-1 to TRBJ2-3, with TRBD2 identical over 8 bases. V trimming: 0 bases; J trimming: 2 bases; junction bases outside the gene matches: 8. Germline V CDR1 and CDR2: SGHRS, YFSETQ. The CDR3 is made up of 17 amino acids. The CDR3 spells CASSLADGGRYTDTQYF. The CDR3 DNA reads TGCGCCAGCAGCTTGGCCGATGGCGGGAGGTACACAGATACGCAGTATTTT.

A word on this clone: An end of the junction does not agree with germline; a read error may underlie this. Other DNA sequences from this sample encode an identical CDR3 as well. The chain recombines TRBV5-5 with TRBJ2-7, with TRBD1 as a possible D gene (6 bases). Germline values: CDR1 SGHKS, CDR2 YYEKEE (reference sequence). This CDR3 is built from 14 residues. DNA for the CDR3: TGCGCCAGCAGCTTGACAGGTACGATCCACGAGCAGTACTTC. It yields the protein CASSLTGTIHEQYF.

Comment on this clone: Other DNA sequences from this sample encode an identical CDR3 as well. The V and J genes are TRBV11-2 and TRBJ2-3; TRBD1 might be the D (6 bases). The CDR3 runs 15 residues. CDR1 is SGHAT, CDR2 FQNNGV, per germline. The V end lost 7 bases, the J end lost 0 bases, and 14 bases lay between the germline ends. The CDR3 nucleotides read TGTGCCAGCACCCGCAGGGGTCTTAGCACAGATACGCAGTATTTT. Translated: CASTRRGLSTDTQYF.

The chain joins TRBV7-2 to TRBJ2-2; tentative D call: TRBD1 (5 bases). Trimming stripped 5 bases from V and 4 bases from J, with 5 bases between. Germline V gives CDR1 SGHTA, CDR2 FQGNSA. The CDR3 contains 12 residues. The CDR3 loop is CASSRGTGELFF. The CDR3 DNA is TGTGCCAGCAGCAGGGGCACCGGGGAGCTGTTTTTT.

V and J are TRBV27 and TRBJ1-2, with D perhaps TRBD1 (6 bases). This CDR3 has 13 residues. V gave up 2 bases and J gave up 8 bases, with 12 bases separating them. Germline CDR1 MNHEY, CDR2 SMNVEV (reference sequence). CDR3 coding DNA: TGTGCCAGCAGTTTAAGGGCAGGGGAGGGCTACACCTTC. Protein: CASSLRAGEGYTF.

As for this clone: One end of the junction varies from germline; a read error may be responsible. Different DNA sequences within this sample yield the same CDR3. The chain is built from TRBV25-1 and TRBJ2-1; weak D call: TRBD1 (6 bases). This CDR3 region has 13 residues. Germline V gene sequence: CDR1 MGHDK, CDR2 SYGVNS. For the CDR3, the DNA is TGTGCCAGCGGGGCAGGGGCTTACAATGAACAGTTCTTC. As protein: CASGAGAYNEQFF.

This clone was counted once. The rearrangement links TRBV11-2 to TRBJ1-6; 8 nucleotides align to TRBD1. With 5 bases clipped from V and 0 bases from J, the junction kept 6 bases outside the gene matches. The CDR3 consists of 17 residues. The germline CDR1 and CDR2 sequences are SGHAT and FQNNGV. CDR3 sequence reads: CASSPYRGSSYNSPLHF. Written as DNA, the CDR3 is TGTGCCAGCAGCCCTTACAGGGGGAGCTCCTATAATTCACCCCTCCACTTT.

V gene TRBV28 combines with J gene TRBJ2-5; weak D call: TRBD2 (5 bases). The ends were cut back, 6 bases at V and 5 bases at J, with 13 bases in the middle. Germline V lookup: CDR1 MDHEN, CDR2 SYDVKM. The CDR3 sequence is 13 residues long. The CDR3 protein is CASSPDRRETQYF. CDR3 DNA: TGTGCCAGCAGCCCGGATCGGAGGGAGACCCAGTACTTC.

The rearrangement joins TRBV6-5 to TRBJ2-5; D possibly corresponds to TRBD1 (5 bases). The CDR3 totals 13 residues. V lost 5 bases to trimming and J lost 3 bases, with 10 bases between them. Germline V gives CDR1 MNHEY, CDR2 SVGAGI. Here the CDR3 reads CASSPRVEETQYF. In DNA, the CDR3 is TGTGCCAGCAGTCCCAGGGTGGAAGAGACCCAGTACTTC.

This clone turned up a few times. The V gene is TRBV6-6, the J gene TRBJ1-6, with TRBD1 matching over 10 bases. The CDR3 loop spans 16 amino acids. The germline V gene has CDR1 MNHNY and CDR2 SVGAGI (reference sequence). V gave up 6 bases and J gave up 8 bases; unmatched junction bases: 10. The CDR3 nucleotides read TGTGCCAGCAGGCGACGGGGACAGGGGTCTGATTCACCCCTCCACTTT. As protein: CASRRRGQGSDSPLHF.

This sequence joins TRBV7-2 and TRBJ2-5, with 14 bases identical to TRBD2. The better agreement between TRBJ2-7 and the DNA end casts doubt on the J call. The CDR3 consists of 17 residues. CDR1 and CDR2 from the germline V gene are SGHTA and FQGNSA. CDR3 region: CASSVRIGTSGRGEQYF. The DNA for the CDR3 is TGTGCCAGCAGCGTACGAATCGGGACTAGCGGGAGAGGCGAGCAGTACTTC.

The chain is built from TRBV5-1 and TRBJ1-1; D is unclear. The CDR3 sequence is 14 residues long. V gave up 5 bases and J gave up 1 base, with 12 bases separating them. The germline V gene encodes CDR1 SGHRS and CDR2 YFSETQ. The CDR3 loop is CASRHGEQNTEAFF. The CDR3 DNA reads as TGCGCCAGCAGGCATGGGGAGCAGAACACTGAAGCTTTCTTT.

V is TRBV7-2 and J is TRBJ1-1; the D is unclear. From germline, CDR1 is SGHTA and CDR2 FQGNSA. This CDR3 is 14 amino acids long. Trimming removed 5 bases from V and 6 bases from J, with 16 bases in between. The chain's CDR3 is CASSRPRGTSEAFF. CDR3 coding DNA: TGTGCCAGCAGCCGTCCCCGAGGAACGTCTGAAGCTTTCTTT. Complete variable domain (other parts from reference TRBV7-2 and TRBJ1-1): GAGVSQSPSNKVTEKGKDVELRCDPISGHTALYWYRQSLGQGLEFLIYFQGNSAPDKSGLPSDRFSAERTGGSVSTLTIQRTQQEDSAVYLCASSRPRGTSEAFFGQGTRLTVV.

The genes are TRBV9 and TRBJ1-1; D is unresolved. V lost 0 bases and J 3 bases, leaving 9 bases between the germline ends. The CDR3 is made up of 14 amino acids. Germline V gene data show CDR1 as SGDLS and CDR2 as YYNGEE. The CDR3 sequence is CASSVALEDTEAFF. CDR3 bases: TGTGCCAGCAGCGTAGCTCTGGAGGACACTGAAGCTTTCTTT. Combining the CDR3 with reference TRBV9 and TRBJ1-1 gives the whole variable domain DSGVTQTPKHLITATGQRVTLRCSPRSGDLSVYWYQQSLDQGLQFLIQYYNGEERAKGNILERFSAQQFPDLHSELNLSSLELGDSALYFCASSVALEDTEAFFGQGTRLTVV.

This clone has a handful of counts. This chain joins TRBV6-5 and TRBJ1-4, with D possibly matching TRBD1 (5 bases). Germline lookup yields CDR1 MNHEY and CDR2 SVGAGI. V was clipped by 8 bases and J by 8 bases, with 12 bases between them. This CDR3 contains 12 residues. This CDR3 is CASGPGREKLFF. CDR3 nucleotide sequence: TGTGCCAGCGGCCCAGGGAGGGAAAAACTGTTTTTT.

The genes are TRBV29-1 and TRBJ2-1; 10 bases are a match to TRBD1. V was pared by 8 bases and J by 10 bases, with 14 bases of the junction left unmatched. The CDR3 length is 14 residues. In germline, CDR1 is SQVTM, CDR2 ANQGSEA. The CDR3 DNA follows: TGCAGCTCCCGACAGGGGGCCACGAAAGGGGAGCAGTTCTTC. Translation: CSSRQGATKGEQFF.

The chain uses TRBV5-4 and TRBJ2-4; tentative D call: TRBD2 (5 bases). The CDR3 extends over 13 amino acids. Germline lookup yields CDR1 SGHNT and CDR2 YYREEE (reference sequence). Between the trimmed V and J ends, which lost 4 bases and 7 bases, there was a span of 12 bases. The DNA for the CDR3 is TGTGCCAGCAGCCCCCCGACGGGGAACATTCAGTACTTC. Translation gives CASSPPTGNIQYF. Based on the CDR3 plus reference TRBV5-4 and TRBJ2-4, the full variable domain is ETGVTQSPTHLIKTRGQQVTLRCSSQSGHNTVSWYQQALGQGPQFIFQYYREEENGRGNFPPRFSGLQFPNYSSELNVNALELDDSALYLCASSPPTGNIQYFGAGTRLSVL.